The 26 T cell receptor beta chains below come from one sample, sequenced in a study of cytomegalovirus exposure and HLA in healthy donors. Primers for the PCR totalled 60 Vbeta and 13 Jbeta. Produced via immunoSEQ multiplex PCR; TCRdb's table is partial and in-frame only. The sample has around 140,000 clones; 70% to 85% are singletons. Sequencing used PBMCs. The origin of the receptors is a man aged 25-40 years in good health and CMV-seropositive.

This chain connects TRBV29-1 to TRBJ1-1; possibly TRBD1 for D (5 bases). Trimming removed 0 bases at V and 1 base at J, with 9 bases between. CDR3 length: 14 residues. Looked up from germline, CDR1 is SQVTM and CDR2 is ANQGSEA. The CDR3 nucleotides are TGCAGCGTTGAAGATATGCAGGGGAACACTGAAGCTTTCTTT. Its protein product is CSVEDMQGNTEAFF. Combining the CDR3 with reference TRBV29-1 and TRBJ1-1 gives the whole variable domain SAVISQKPSRDICQRGTSLTIQCQVDSQVTMMFWYRQQPGQSLTLIATANQGSEATYESGFVIDKFPISRPNLTFSTLTVSNMSPEDSSIYLCSVEDMQGNTEAFFGQGTRLTVV.

The chain combines TRBV9 with TRBJ2-7; D gene unclear. The CDR3 covers 12 residues. V was pared by 7 bases and J by 2 bases, with 10 bases between. The germline V gene has CDR1 SGDLS and CDR2 YYNGEE. The CDR3 bases are TGTGCCAGCGGCGGCCTAACCTACGAGCAGTACTTC. Protein sequence: CASGGLTYEQYF.

This chain uses TRBV28 with TRBJ2-5; 10 bases map to TRBD1. The J call is in doubt because the DNA end fits TRBJ2-7 better. There are 17 residues in the CDR3. Germline lookup yields CDR1 MDHEN and CDR2 SYDVKM. CDR3 region: CASSSPLGQGPTYEQYF. The DNA of the CDR3 is TGTGCCAGCAGTTCCCCCTTGGGACAGGGGCCCACCTACGAGCAGTACTTC.

This clone was detected a few times. J is TRBJ1-6 and V is TRBV30; no clear D gene. This CDR3 has 16 residues. Germline V CDR1 and CDR2: GTSNPN, SVGIG (reference sequence). V was cut by 1 base and J by 0 bases, with 10 bases left in between. The CDR3: CAWSGGISSYNSPLHF. The CDR3 DNA follows: TGTGCCTGGAGTGGAGGGATTAGCTCCTATAATTCACCCCTCCACTTT.

In its sample, this clone was seen once. The chain joins TRBV9 to TRBJ2-5, with 7 bases that match TRBD2. CDR1 is SGDLS and CDR2 is YYNGEE in the germline V gene. This CDR3 is built from 15 residues. With V trimmed by 4 bases and J by 3 bases, 9 bases remained unmatched. The CDR3 loop is CASSLTGTTKETQYF. Here the CDR3 DNA reads TGTGCCAGCAGCCTCACCGGGACTACTAAAGAGACCCAGTACTTC.

The chain employs TRBV2 and TRBJ2-3; D is unclear. The V and J ends lost 3 bases and 4 bases respectively, with 14 bases between them. Germline V CDR1 and CDR2: SNHLY, FYNNEI. The CDR3 covers 15 residues. In DNA, the CDR3 is TGTGCCAGCAGTGATTCTCGGTGGAGCGCAGATACGCAGTATTTT. Its protein product is CASSDSRWSADTQYF.

On this clone itself: One junction end does not reproduce the germline sequence, and a read error may be involved. The chain combines TRBV14 with TRBJ2-7; TRBD2 is a possible D gene (6 bases). The CDR3 runs to 12 residues. Germline V CDR1 and CDR2: SGHDN, FVKESK. Written as DNA, the CDR3 is TGTGCCAGCAGCCAAGCGACCGGGAGTTACACGTTC. Its translation: CASSQATGSYTF.

This clone was counted a single time. The V gene is TRBV5-1, the J gene TRBJ2-2, with a tentative D call TRBD1 (5 bases). Trimming shortened V by 4 bases and J by 1 base, and 11 bases separated the two germline ends. The CDR3 runs to 15 residues. The V gene's germline CDR1 is SGHRS and CDR2 YFSETQ. The CDR3 loop reads CASSAIQGNTGELFF. CDR3 sequence (DNA): TGCGCCAGCAGCGCCATCCAGGGGAACACCGGGGAGCTGTTTTTT. The full variable domain, with the rest looked up from reference TRBV5-1 and TRBJ2-2, is KAGVTQTPRYLIKTRGQQVTLSCSPISGHRSVSWYQQTPGQGLQFLFEYFSETQRNKGNFPGRFSGRQFSNSRSEMNVSTLELGDSALYLCASSAIQGNTGELFFGEGSRLTVL.

The CDR3 DNA sequence: TGTGCCAGCAGCGTAGGGAAGGGGAGGTCAGAGACCCAGTACTTC. It is translated as CASSVGKGRSETQYF. The chain uses TRBV9 and TRBJ2-5; TRBD2 might be the D (6 bases). The germline CDR1 and CDR2 sequences are SGDLS and YYNGEE. Trimming pared 0 bases from V and 4 bases from J, leaving 13 bases between. The CDR3 contains 15 residues.

This chain connects TRBV5-1 to TRBJ1-1, with TRBD1 identical over 7 bases. CDR1 and CDR2 (germline): SGHRS, YFSETQ. V was pared by 0 bases and J by 5 bases, with 10 bases of the junction left unmatched. This CDR3 comprises 16 residues. CDR3 nucleotide sequence: TGCGCCAGCAGCTTGGTGGTGTCAGGGGGTAATACTGAAGCTTTCTTT. It codes for CASSLVVSGGNTEAFF.

This sequence joins TRBV7-9 and TRBJ2-5; 11 nucleotides agree with TRBD2. Germline CDR1 and CDR2: SEHNR and FQNEAQ (reference sequence). The CDR3 is 18 amino acids. Germline trimming cut 3 bases from V and 2 bases from J; bases unmatched to any gene: 11. CDR3 sequence reads: CASSFYLNRLAGQETQYF. For the CDR3, the DNA is TGTGCCAGCAGCTTCTACCTTAACCGACTAGCGGGGCAAGAGACCCAGTACTTC.

The rearrangement joins TRBV9 to TRBJ2-3; unclear D gene. V lost 4 bases to trimming and J lost 0 bases, with 18 bases between them. Germline V gene sequence: CDR1 SGDLS, CDR2 YYNGEE. There are 17 residues in the CDR3. The CDR3 nucleotides read TGTGCCAGCAGCCCTCGGGTTATTGTTCGGAGCACAGATACGCAGTATTTT. It yields the protein CASSPRVIVRSTDTQYF.

The CDR3 here is CASSIGGSGGRETQYF. The CDR3, as DNA: TGTGCCAGTAGTATAGGGGGGTCGGGAGGACGGGAGACCCAGTACTTC. The genes are TRBV19 and TRBJ2-5, with 7 bases fitting TRBD2. The V gene's germline CDR1 is LNHDA and CDR2 SQIVND (reference sequence). V shed 1 base, J shed 5 bases, and the junction held 10 bases outside the gene matches. The CDR3 extends over 16 amino acids.

This sequence joins TRBV10-3 and TRBJ2-7; 11 bases map to TRBD2. Per the germline V gene, CDR1 is ENHRY and CDR2 is SYGVKD. The J segment lost 0 bases and the V segment lost 6 bases, leaving 1 base of the junction unmatched. This CDR3 contains 14 residues. The CDR3 region is CAIRTSGSSYEQYF. The DNA for the CDR3 is TGTGCCATCAGAACTAGCGGGAGCTCCTACGAGCAGTACTTC.

The chain has TRBV5-1 and TRBJ1-2; TRBD1 agrees at 9 bases. The CDR3 runs 15 residues. CDR1 is SGHRS and CDR2 is YFSETQ in the germline V gene. V was pared by 4 bases and J by 6 bases, with 10 bases of the junction left unmatched. CDR3 residues: CASSDNRGRIDGYTF. In nucleotides, the CDR3 is TGCGCCAGCAGCGATAACAGGGGGCGAATTGATGGCTACACCTTC.

V usage is TRBV7-6 and J usage is TRBJ2-2; TRBD2 aligns across 8 bases. V lost 1 base, J lost 6 bases, and 7 bases stayed unmatched. The germline gives CDR1 SGHVS, CDR2 FNYEAQ. There are 16 residues in the CDR3. The CDR3 loop is CASSLGAGRAAGELFF. CDR3 bases: TGTGCCAGCAGCTTAGGCGCCGGGAGGGCCGCCGGGGAGCTGTTTTTT.

CDR3 sequence reads: CASSYSWDINTGELFF. The CDR3 DNA sequence: TGTGCCAGCAGTTACTCGTGGGACATTAACACCGGGGAGCTGTTTTTT. The chain joins TRBV6-5 to TRBJ2-2; TRBD1 might be the D (6 bases). Between the trimmed V and J ends, which lost 0 bases and 2 bases, there was a span of 10 bases. This CDR3 comprises 16 residues. The germline gives CDR1 MNHEY, CDR2 SVGAGI.

This chain joins TRBV27 and TRBJ2-7; TRBD2 matches at 8 bases. This CDR3 contains 15 residues. V was pared by 5 bases and J by 2 bases, with 8 bases of the junction left unmatched. Germline values: CDR1 MNHEY, CDR2 SMNVEV (reference sequence). This chain's CDR3 is CASSPTTSAAYEQYF. CDR3 DNA: TGTGCCAGCAGTCCAACGACTAGCGCGGCCTACGAGCAGTACTTC.

The chain joins TRBV5-1 to TRBJ2-1; the match to TRBD2 covers 11 bases. Looked up from germline, CDR1 is SGHRS and CDR2 is YFSETQ. With 4 bases clipped from V and 7 bases from J, the junction kept 10 bases outside the gene matches. The CDR3 consists of 16 residues. The chain's CDR3 is CASSAEGASGGNEQFF. The CDR3 nucleotides are TGCGCCAGCAGCGCGGAGGGGGCTAGCGGGGGGAATGAGCAGTTCTTC.

The V gene is TRBV5-4, the J gene TRBJ1-2; D is possibly TRBD1 (6 bases). This CDR3 region has 14 residues. Germline CDR1 and CDR2: SGHNT and YYREEE (reference sequence). The V end was cut by 2 bases, the J end by 8 bases, with 16 bases between. Written as DNA, the CDR3 is TGTGCCAGCAGCTTTTTAGGGGGAATCGGAGGCTACACCTTC. Translation gives CASSFLGGIGGYTF. The full variable domain, completed using reference TRBV5-4 and TRBJ1-2, is ETGVTQSPTHLIKTRGQQVTLRCSSQSGHNTVSWYQQALGQGPQFIFQYYREEENGRGNFPPRFSGLQFPNYSSELNVNALELDDSALYLCASSFLGGIGGYTFGSGTRLTVV.

In this sample, this clone turned up once. The rearrangement uses TRBV28 and TRBJ2-1, with 7 bases fitting TRBD1. This CDR3 contains 15 residues. The V gene's germline CDR1 is MDHEN and CDR2 SYDVKM. V lost 6 bases, J lost 4 bases, and 9 bases stayed unmatched. The chain's CDR3 is CASRQGTYLYNEQFF. DNA of the CDR3: TGTGCCAGCAGACAGGGGACGTACCTTTACAATGAGCAGTTCTTC.

The J gene is TRBJ1-5, the V gene TRBV4-1; D not certain. Trimming took 0 bases from V and 2 from J, leaving 8 bases between them. CDR3 length: 15 amino acids. The V gene's germline CDR1 is MGHRA and CDR2 YSYEKL. This chain's CDR3 is CASSQEGARNQPQHF. Here the CDR3 DNA reads TGCGCCAGCAGCCAAGAGGGCGCCCGCAATCAGCCCCAGCATTTT.

The rearrangement links TRBV7-9 to TRBJ1-5, with TRBD1 identical over 10 bases. Trimming took 1 base from V and 4 from J; bases not matched to a gene: 4. From germline, CDR1 is SEHNR and CDR2 FQNEAQ (reference sequence). CDR3 size: 16 residues. CDR3 nucleotides: TGTGCCAGCAGCTTAGTGACAGGGGGCCTAAATCAGCCCCAGCATTTT. Amino acid sequence: CASSLVTGGLNQPQHF.

This rearrangement joins TRBV7-9 to TRBJ2-1; 12 bases are shared with TRBD2. Germline CDR1 and CDR2: SEHNR and FQNEAQ (reference sequence). The CDR3 has 16 amino acids. The V segment lost 4 bases and the J segment 7 bases; nucleotides outside the gene matches: 8. The CDR3 coding sequence is TGTGCCAGCAGCTCCGGACTAGCGGGGACCGGGAATGAGCAGTTCTTC. Translating it yields CASSSGLAGTGNEQFF.

The V call is TRBV28, the J call TRBJ1-1; D possibly corresponds to TRBD1 (6 bases). The CDR3 extends over 15 amino acids. The germline V gene has CDR1 MDHEN and CDR2 SYDVKM. V dropped 5 bases and J dropped 7 bases, with 20 bases sitting between them. The chain's CDR3 is CASSERGTPRDEAFF. In DNA form, the CDR3 reads TGTGCCAGCAGTGAACGAGGGACACCCCGGGATGAAGCTTTCTTT. Combining the CDR3 with reference TRBV28 and TRBJ1-1 gives the whole variable domain DVKVTQSSRYLVKRTGEKVFLECVQDMDHENMFWYRQDPGLGLRLIYFSYDVKMKEKGDIPEGYSVSREKKERFSLILESASTNQTSMYLCASSERGTPRDEAFFGQGTRLTVV.

This clone appeared a few times. The chain joins TRBV5-1 to TRBJ1-1; 7 nucleotides align to TRBD1. The ends lost 0 bases at V and 5 bases at J; junction bases unmatched: 7. Germline loops: CDR1 SGHRS, CDR2 YFSETQ. This CDR3 contains 15 residues. The CDR3 spells CASSLGDSRWTEAFF. The CDR3 nucleotides read TGCGCCAGCAGCTTGGGGGACAGCCGGTGGACTGAAGCTTTCTTT.